This T cell receptor (beta chain) originates from a study of cytomegalovirus exposure and HLA in healthy donors. Study-level points and caveats: Analyses of presence/absence relied on an assumption of roughly uniform sequencing depth across donors. TCR beta sequences numbering fewer than 20,000 were associated with HLA alleles at 0.05 false discovery rate in a later analysis. There were some V segments, including TRBV6-2 and TRBV6-3, excluded as indistinguishable. Around 160 TCR beta chains were listed as cytomegalovirus-associated.

The table lists this clone with a count of one. Its antigen is unidentified. The J segment lost 4 bases and the V segment lost 6 bases, leaving 7 bases of the junction unmatched. Germline assignment: CDR1 LNHNV and CDR2 YYDKDF (reference sequence). This CDR3 has 15 amino acids. PCR primers comprised 60 Vbeta and 13 Jbeta primers. Generated by immunoSEQ multiplex PCR, the TCRdb table keeps only in-frame clones and is missing some. The top ten hold about 12% of the sample, which has 60,000 to 75,000 clones, 75% to 90% seen once. The chain combines TRBV15 with TRBJ2-2; 8 nucleotides align to TRBD2. The sequence was obtained from a woman younger than 45 in good health and CMV-seropositive. Sequencing was carried out using PBMCs. CDR3 DNA: TGTGCCACCAGAACGACTAGCGCCCTCACCGGGGAGCTGTTTTTT. It translates to CATRTTSALTGELFF.